This T cell receptor (beta chain) was recorded in a study of blood T cell repertoires in COVID-19. Study-level information: Sites in the United States, Italy and Spain provided acute and convalescent COVID-19 samples. PBMCs, B-cell-depleted T cells, or T cells were the source of the cDNA or gDNA that made up the material.

Germline lookup yields CDR1 MNHEY and CDR2 SVGAGI. CDR3 length equals 13 residues. Trimming left V 0 bases short and J 4 bases short, with 6 bases between. Per the authors' pipeline: Amplified reference gene primers provided the basis for estimating nucleated cell counts. TCRdb's table, derived via immunoSEQ multiplex PCR, lists solely in-frame clones and lacks some. V, J and clone size reflect that table, while D and trimming were determined from the DNA. The sample shows some 150,000 clones, roughly 81% of them seen only once. The chain combines TRBV6-5 with TRBJ1-2; TRBD1 might be the D (5 bases). The sample consisted of peripheral blood. This TCR came from a human donor with acute or convalescent COVID-19. The donor label of this sample is uncertain. For the CDR3, the DNA is TGTGCCAGCAGTTACTCGGGGGGCTATGGCTACACCTTC. Its translation is CASSYSGGYGYTF.